The 13 T cell receptor beta chains below all came from one sample that was sequenced in a study of blood T cell repertoires in COVID-19. Sequencing used immunoSEQ multiplex PCR; TCRdb keeps in-frame clones, though not all of them. The profile shows 120,000 to 150,000 clones, about nine tenths of them singletons. Sequencing was performed on peripheral blood. The receptors were gathered from a woman in her 50s with acute or convalescent COVID-19.

This chain links TRBV12-3 or TRBV12-4 with TRBJ2-3; 8 nucleotides match TRBD1. V was pared by 7 bases and J by 6 bases, with 6 bases of the junction left unmatched. There are 13 residues in the CDR3. DNA of the CDR3: TGTGCCAGCACCAAATACAGGGGGGATACGCAGTATTTT. This gives the protein CASTKYRGDTQYF.

V gene TRBV6-2 or TRBV6-3 combines with J gene TRBJ1-5; weak D call: TRBD1 (5 bases). V lost 0 bases and J lost 7, with 10 bases in between. Germline V gene sequence: CDR1 MNHEY, CDR2 SVGEGT. This CDR3 comprises 14 residues. The CDR3 here is CASSYSWGEQPQHF. The CDR3 nucleotides read TGTGCCAGCAGTTACTCGTGGGGGGAGCAGCCCCAGCATTTT.

The chain links TRBV14 to TRBJ2-5; 11 positions match TRBD2. The ends lost 0 bases at V and 5 bases at J; junction bases unmatched: 8. From germline, CDR1 is SGHDN and CDR2 FVKESK. The CDR3 runs 17 residues. The CDR3 bases are TGTGCCAGCAGCCAAGATTTGTCTAGCGGGAGGCACGAGACCCAGTACTTC. Its protein is CASSQDLSSGRHETQYF. Looking up the rest from reference TRBV14 and TRBJ2-5 gives the full variable domain: EAGVTQFPSHSVIEKGQTVTLRCDPISGHDNLYWYRRVMGKEIKFLLHFVKESKQDESGMPNNRFLAERTGGTYSTLKVQPAELEDSGVYFCASSQDLSSGRHETQYFGPGTRLLVL.

This clone was picked up one time. This chain links TRBV7-2 with TRBJ2-7; 13 nucleotides match TRBD2. Germline loops: CDR1 SGHTA, CDR2 FQGNSA. The V segment lost 4 bases and the J segment 2 bases; nucleotides outside the gene matches: 5. The CDR3 is 16 residues long. The CDR3 DNA is TGTGCCAGCAGCTACACTAGCGGGAGGGTCCCCTACGAGCAGTACTTC. Translating it yields CASSYTSGRVPYEQYF.

The chain recombines TRBV24-1 with TRBJ2-2; 9 bases are shared with TRBD1. Germline values: CDR1 KGHDR, CDR2 SFDVKD. With V trimmed by 3 bases and J by 7 bases, 14 bases remained unmatched. The CDR3 spans 18 residues. The DNA of the CDR3 is TGTGCCACCAGTGATGACCCTGGACAGGGGAAAGGGAACGGGGAGCTGTTTTTT. Its protein is CATSDDPGQGKGNGELFF.

This CDR3 reads CSVRGTEAFF. The CDR3 nucleotides read TGCAGCGTTAGGGGGACTGAAGCTTTCTTT. V and J are TRBV29-1 and TRBJ1-1; tentative D call: TRBD1 (6 bases). Trimming shortened V by 5 bases and J by 5 bases, and 6 bases separated the two germline ends. The germline CDR1 and CDR2 sequences are SQVTM and ANQGSEA. The CDR3 consists of 10 residues.

This chain links TRBV11-2 with TRBJ2-3; 8 nucleotides match TRBD2. V lost 1 base and J lost 2; bases outside the gene matches: 5. From germline, CDR1 is SGHAT and CDR2 FQNNGV. CDR3 length equals 16 residues. CDR3 bases: TGTGCCAGCAGCTTAGGAGCAGGACTAGCCACAGATACGCAGTATTTT. Translating gives CASSLGAGLATDTQYF.

This chain uses TRBV9 with TRBJ2-5; perhaps TRBD1 as D (7 bases). The V gene's germline CDR1 is SGDLS and CDR2 YYNGEE. The CDR3 length is 16 residues. V was cut by 0 bases and J by 5 bases, with 17 bases left in between. The CDR3 nucleotides read TGTGCCAGCAGCGTAGCGCCGACTAGGGGACAGGAGACCCAGTACTTC. Its protein is CASSVAPTRGQETQYF.

The chain couples TRBV9 to TRBJ2-1; 7 nucleotides align to TRBD2. J gave up 0 bases and V 0 bases, and 6 bases lay outside the gene matches. CDR1 SGDLS and CDR2 YYNGEE come from the germline V gene. The CDR3 is 17 amino acids. The CDR3 DNA reads TGTGCCAGCAGCGTAGTTCTAGCGGAGAGCTCCTACAATGAGCAGTTCTTC. It is translated as CASSVVLAESSYNEQFF.

The V and J genes are TRBV19 and TRBJ1-5; D gene ambiguous. Germline-derived CDR1 and CDR2 are LNHDA and SQIVND (reference sequence). The CDR3 runs to 14 residues. V was pared by 7 bases and J by 0 bases, with 10 bases between. CDR3 residues: CASTLYGSNQPQHF. In DNA, the CDR3 is TGTGCCAGTACCTTGTACGGTAGCAATCAGCCCCAGCATTTT.

This chain uses TRBV11-2 with TRBJ1-2, with TRBD1 matching 9 bases. Germline loops: CDR1 SGHAT, CDR2 FQNNGV. The CDR3 loop spans 14 amino acids. V dropped 7 bases and J dropped 3; count of bases not matched to a gene: 6. This CDR3 is CASIRDRDYYGYTF. The CDR3 DNA reads TGTGCCAGCATCCGGGACAGGGATTACTATGGCTACACCTTC.

V gene TRBV27 combines with J gene TRBJ2-1; 8 positions agree with TRBD2. This CDR3 region has 16 residues. J was trimmed by 4 bases and V by 5 bases; bases with no gene match: 10. The V gene's germline CDR1 is MNHEY and CDR2 SMNVEV (reference sequence). The CDR3 DNA is TGTGCCAGCAGTCCGGGACTAGTCCTGGGGTACAATGAGCAGTTCTTC. This gives the protein CASSPGLVLGYNEQFF.

CDR3 bases: TGTGCCAGCAGCGTAAGACAGGGGGCTGGAAACACCATATATTTT. This codes for CASSVRQGAGNTIYF. The gene calls are TRBV9 and TRBJ1-3, with 9 bases identical to TRBD1. Trimming took 1 base from V and 2 from J; bases not matched to a gene: 1. The CDR3 consists of 15 residues. Germline V gives CDR1 SGDLS, CDR2 YYNGEE.